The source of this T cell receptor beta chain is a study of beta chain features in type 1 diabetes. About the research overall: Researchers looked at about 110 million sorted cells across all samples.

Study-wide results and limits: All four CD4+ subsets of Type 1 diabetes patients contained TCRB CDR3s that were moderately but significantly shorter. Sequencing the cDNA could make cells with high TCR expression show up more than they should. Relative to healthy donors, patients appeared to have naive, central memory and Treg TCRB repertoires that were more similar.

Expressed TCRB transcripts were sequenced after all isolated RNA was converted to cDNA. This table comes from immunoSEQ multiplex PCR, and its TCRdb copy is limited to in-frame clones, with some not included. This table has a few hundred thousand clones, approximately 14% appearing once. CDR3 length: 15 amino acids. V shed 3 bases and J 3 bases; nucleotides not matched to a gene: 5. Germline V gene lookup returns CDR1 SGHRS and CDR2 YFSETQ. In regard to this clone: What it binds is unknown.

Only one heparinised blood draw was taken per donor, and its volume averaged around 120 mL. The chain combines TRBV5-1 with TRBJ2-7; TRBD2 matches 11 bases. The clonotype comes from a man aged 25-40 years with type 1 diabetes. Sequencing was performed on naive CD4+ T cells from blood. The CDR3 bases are TGCGCCAGCAGCTCCTTCGGACTAGCGGGCTACGAGCAGTACTTC. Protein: CASSSFGLAGYEQYF.